Given below is one TCR beta chain in context. Its antigen is still unknown. Primers: 60 Vbeta forward and 13 Jbeta reverse. TCRdb's copy holds only in-frame clones and misses some; the assay was immunoSEQ multiplex PCR. Of approximately 140,000 clones listed, roughly 77% were seen once; the top ten hold approximately 3.2%. The sample originates from a study of cytomegalovirus exposure and HLA in healthy donors. Regarding the study as a whole: TCR beta sequences numbering fewer than 20,000 were associated with HLA alleles at 0.05 false discovery rate in a later analysis.

CDR1 and CDR2 from the germline V gene are LNHDA and SQIVND (reference sequence). Trimming removed 3 bases from V and 4 bases from J, with 12 bases in between. This CDR3 has 14 amino acids. Input material: PBMCs. The chain is built from TRBV19 and TRBJ1-1, with D possibly matching TRBD1 (5 bases). The clonotype comes from a man aged 35-49 years in good health and CMV-seronegative. CDR3: CASSIPGGLTEAFF. In nucleotides, the CDR3 is TGTGCCAGTAGTATTCCGGGGGGACTCACTGAAGCTTTCTTT.